These 9 T cell receptor beta chains were all obtained from the same sample, sequenced in a study of cytomegalovirus exposure and HLA in healthy donors. The study ran its PCR with 60 Vbeta and 13 Jbeta primers. Method: immunoSEQ multiplex PCR; TCRdb's copy keeps in-frame clones and lacks some. The table lists 90,000 to 100,000 clones, around 74% of them singletons, with approximately 1.8% in the top ten. The sequencing input was PBMCs. The receptor set was obtained from a male donor in good health and CMV-seronegative.

J is TRBJ2-7 and V is TRBV27; a weak D match, TRBD2 (5 bases). Germline V lookup: CDR1 MNHEY, CDR2 SMNVEV (reference sequence). V was cut by 3 bases and J by 3 bases, with 21 bases left in between. The CDR3 is 17 amino acids. The CDR3 region has the DNA TGTGCCAGCAGTTTCGGCGGGTTGCAGGTTCATATCTACGAGCAGTACTTC. Protein: CASSFGGLQVHIYEQYF.

The rearrangement joins TRBV28 to TRBJ2-7; 7 nucleotides line up with TRBD1. Germline V gene lookup returns CDR1 MDHEN and CDR2 SYDVKM. The CDR3 length is 15 residues. The ends lost 5 bases at V and 3 bases at J; junction bases unmatched: 10. CDR3 protein: CASSKQGNRLYEQYF. CDR3 nucleotides: TGTGCCAGCAGTAAACAGGGGAACAGGCTCTACGAGCAGTACTTC.

The chain carries TRBV6-5 and TRBJ2-7; the D is unclear. This CDR3 region has 14 residues. From germline, CDR1 is MNHEY and CDR2 SVGAGI. Trimming cost V 2 bases and J 0 bases, with 8 bases left between them. The CDR3 DNA is TGTGCCAGCAGTTACACAAAAACCTCCTACGAGCAGTACTTC. Translated: CASSYTKTSYEQYF.

The chain joins TRBV4-2 to TRBJ2-7; TRBD1 agrees at 9 bases. The germline V gene has CDR1 LGHNA and CDR2 YNFKEQ. This CDR3 comprises 16 residues. J was trimmed by 0 bases and V by 3 bases; bases with no gene match: 6. Here the CDR3 reads CASSQVDRGFSYEQYF. The CDR3 nucleotides read TGTGCCAGCAGCCAGGTAGACAGGGGGTTCTCCTACGAGCAGTACTTC.

The chain couples TRBV29-1 to TRBJ2-1; possibly TRBD2 for D (6 bases). CDR1 is SQVTM, CDR2 ANQGSEA, per germline. V lost 4 bases and J lost 1, with 8 bases in between. The CDR3 extends over 13 amino acids. This CDR3 reads CSVVAGSYNEQFF. In DNA form, the CDR3 reads TGCAGCGTTGTTGCGGGGTCCTACAATGAGCAGTTCTTC.

Turning to this clone: The junction departs from the called germline gene at one end, perhaps through a read error. The V gene is TRBV6-5, the J gene TRBJ2-5; possibly TRBD2 for D (6 bases). The CDR3 is 13 amino acids. Germline CDR1 and CDR2: MNHEY and SVGAGI. In nucleotides, the CDR3 is TGTGCCAACAGTTACCCCGGGGGAGGGACCCAGTACTTC. Translated: CANSYPGGGTQYF.

The V call is TRBV7-9, the J call TRBJ2-5; possibly TRBD2 for D (5 bases). Trimming pared 1 base from V and 5 bases from J, leaving 14 bases between. The CDR3 covers 15 residues. Germline V gene sequence: CDR1 SEHNR, CDR2 FQNEAQ (reference sequence). In DNA, the CDR3 is TGTGCCAGCAGCTTAGGACTGGGGAGTTTGGAGACCCAGTACTTC. It codes for CASSLGLGSLETQYF.

This chain uses TRBV7-2 with TRBJ2-5; 10 bases are a match to TRBD2. CDR1 and CDR2 from the germline V gene are SGHTA and FQGNSA. The CDR3 loop spans 15 amino acids. Trimming cost V 8 bases and J 3 bases; bases outside gene matches: 9. CDR3: CASLSSGSFEETQYF. In DNA, the CDR3 is TGTGCCAGCCTTTCTAGCGGGAGTTTCGAAGAGACCCAGTACTTC.

The chain recombines TRBV5-5 with TRBJ2-7; maybe TRBD2 (5 bases). The germline V gene encodes CDR1 SGHKS and CDR2 YYEKEE (reference sequence). The CDR3 is made up of 12 amino acids. V was cut by 2 bases and J by 6 bases, with 9 bases left in between. The CDR3 protein is CASSFGVGEQYF. CDR3 nucleotides: TGTGCCAGCAGCTTCGGGGTAGGCGAGCAGTACTTC.